A single sample gave rise to the 19 T cell receptor beta chains below, sequenced in a study of Graves' ophthalmopathy and Graves' hyperthyroidism. Amplification of TCR beta CDR3 regions used RNA transcripts. HTBI-primed RT-PCR formed the first round, and a multiplex PCR formed the second. TCRdb processed the multiplex PCR reads anew with MiXCR; each CDR3 protein has one entry. The data contain around 590,000 distinct CDR3 sequences, just under 40% of them singletons. The material sequenced was peripheral blood or thyroid tissue (not recorded which). These receptors were collected from an adult man with Graves' hyperthyroidism.

The chain employs TRBV20-1 and TRBJ1-5; no definite D call. V lost 3 bases to trimming and J lost 6 bases, with 9 bases between them. The CDR3 consists of 12 residues. Germline lookup yields CDR1 DFQATT and CDR2 SNEGSKA (reference sequence). CDR3 amino acids: CSARRVIQPQHF. The CDR3 DNA sequence: TGCAGTGCTAGGAGGGTTATTCAGCCCCAGCATTTT.

In this sample, this clonotype turned up many times. The chain links TRBV6-1 to TRBJ1-5; D possibly corresponds to TRBD1 (5 bases). Trimming took 8 bases from V and 2 from J, leaving 10 bases between them. The V gene's germline CDR1 is MNHNS and CDR2 SASEGT. The CDR3 is 13 residues long. CDR3 sequence (DNA): TGTGCCAGCCTAACCAGGGGCAATCAGCCCCAGCATTTT. Protein: CASLTRGNQPQHF.

This chain joins TRBV24-1 and TRBJ1-2; D remains unclear. CDR3 length: 13 amino acids. CDR1 KGHDR and CDR2 SFDVKD come from the germline V gene. Trimming removed 5 bases at V and 4 bases at J, with 10 bases between. The CDR3 nucleotides are TGTGCCACCAGTGCTTCAACTGGCTATGGCTACACCTTC. Its translation is CATSASTGYGYTF.

The table lists this clonotype with many counts. The genes are TRBV29-1 and TRBJ2-5; D is unresolved. The CDR3 has 12 residues. Germline V gene lookup returns CDR1 SQVTM and CDR2 ANQGSEA. V was clipped by 2 bases and J by 4 bases, with 8 bases between them. This chain's CDR3 is CSVERAPETQYF. For the CDR3, the DNA is TGCAGCGTTGAACGGGCCCCAGAGACCCAGTACTTC.

Ten or more counts support this clonotype. The chain carries TRBV2 and TRBJ2-7, with D tentatively TRBD2 (6 bases). This CDR3 has 14 amino acids. Trimming left V 4 bases short and J 7 bases short, with 17 bases between. Germline loops: CDR1 SNHLY, CDR2 FYNNEI. CDR3 nucleotide sequence: TGTGCCAGCAGTGGGGACTTCTCCTACGCGGAGCAGTACTTC. This encodes CASSGDFSYAEQYF. The complete variable domain, with remaining parts taken from reference TRBV2 and TRBJ2-7, reads EPEVTQTPSHQVTQMGQEVILRCVPISNHLYFYWYRQILGQKVEFLVSFYNNEISEKSEIFDDQFSVERPDGSNFTLKIRSTKLEDSAMYFCASSGDFSYAEQYFGPGTRLTVT.

This clonotype was detected only once. A much bigger clone sits one base away, suggesting this may be a read error. This sequence joins TRBV7-9 and TRBJ1-6; 7 positions match TRBD1. The CDR3 runs 14 residues. Germline lookup yields CDR1 SEHNR and CDR2 FQNEAQ (reference sequence). The DNA for the CDR3 is TGTGCCAGCAGCCAACAGGGGAACAATTCACACCTCCACTTT. It translates to CASSQQGNNSHLHF.

This clonotype was recorded at least ten times. The rearrangement joins TRBV3-1 to TRBJ1-5; D may be TRBD1 (5 bases). Germline V gene data show CDR1 as LGHDT and CDR2 as YNNKEL (reference sequence). CDR3 length equals 14 residues. Trimming took 4 bases from V and 5 from J, leaving 12 bases between them. The CDR3 protein is CASSLGPSDQPQHF. CDR3 DNA: TGTGCCAGCAGCCTGGGACCAAGCGATCAGCCCCAGCATTTT.

Many counts were recorded for this clonotype. This chain links TRBV20-1 with TRBJ2-7; no clear D gene. Looked up from germline, CDR1 is DFQATT and CDR2 is SNEGSKA (reference sequence). The V and J ends lost 0 bases and 3 bases respectively, with 12 bases between them. The length of the CDR3 is 14 residues. CDR3 DNA sequence: TGCAGTGCTAGAGAAGTAACAAACTACTACGAGCAGTACTTC. Its protein product is CSAREVTNYYEQYF.

The chain is built from TRBV7-6 and TRBJ2-7; 10 bases align to TRBD2. Germline-derived CDR1 and CDR2 are SGHVS and FNYEAQ. V shed 6 bases and J 3 bases; nucleotides not matched to a gene: 8. The CDR3 loop spans 15 amino acids. The CDR3: CASSFSGTSVYEQYF. The CDR3 nucleotides read TGTGCCAGCAGTTTTTCCGGGACTAGCGTCTACGAGCAGTACTTC.

This chain joins TRBV20-1 and TRBJ1-2; 10 nucleotides line up with TRBD1. Trimming cost V 5 bases and J 6 bases; bases outside gene matches: 6. CDR3 length equals 13 residues. Germline V lookup: CDR1 DFQATT, CDR2 SNEGSKA (reference sequence). CDR3 bases: TGCAGTGCTGCACCCGGGACAGGGGATGGCTACACCTTC. Translating gives CSAAPGTGDGYTF.

This clonotype occurred many times. A read error may produce the germline difference seen at one junction end. The chain carries TRBV7-9 and TRBJ1-1; D is ambiguous. CDR1 SEHNR and CDR2 FQNEAQ come from the germline V gene (reference sequence). This CDR3 has 9 amino acids. The CDR3 here is CASSPRGTF. CDR3 bases: TGTGCCAGCAGCCCCCGGGGAACCTTT.

A note on this clonotype: A much more abundant neighbour one base away suggests this may be a read error. The V gene is TRBV9, the J gene TRBJ2-2; 8 positions match TRBD1. CDR1 SGDLS and CDR2 YYNGEE come from the germline V gene. With 5 bases clipped from V and 1 base from J, the junction kept 1 base outside the gene matches. The CDR3 spans 14 residues. Here the CDR3 reads CASRDRVNTGELFF. CDR3 coding DNA: TGTGCCAGCAGGGACAGGGTGAACACCGGGGAGCTGTTTTTT.

In its sample, this clonotype was seen many times. The chain combines TRBV20-1 with TRBJ2-7; D possibly corresponds to TRBD1 (6 bases). The V gene lost 4 bases and the J gene lost 6 bases, with 16 bases spanning the gap. Germline CDR1 and CDR2: DFQATT and SNEGSKA (reference sequence). The CDR3 extends over 13 amino acids. The CDR3 coding sequence is TGCAGTGCTAAACCTCCACAGGGTCGCGAGCAGTACTTC. Protein: CSAKPPQGREQYF.

This sequence joins TRBV7-9 and TRBJ2-7; D is unclear. In germline, CDR1 is SEHNR, CDR2 FQNEAQ (reference sequence). The germline V and J ends were trimmed by 1 base and 6 bases, with 13 bases remaining between them. There are 14 residues in the CDR3. The CDR3 here is CASSLDRASGEQYF. CDR3 DNA: TGTGCCAGCAGCTTAGACCGGGCATCGGGCGAGCAGTACTTC.

This clonotype was found a few times. The genes are TRBV16 and TRBJ2-3, with a possible D match to TRBD2 (5 bases). Trimming pared 2 bases from V and 5 bases from J, leaving 11 bases between. The CDR3 is 14 residues long. The germline gives CDR1 KGHSY, CDR2 FQNENV. CDR3 loop: CASSQADREDTQYF. The CDR3 nucleotides read TGTGCCAGCAGCCAAGCCGACCGGGAAGATACGCAGTATTTT.

In this sample, this clonotype turned up many times. The V call is TRBV5-6, the J call TRBJ1-1; D is perhaps TRBD1 (6 bases). The ends were cut back, 0 bases at V and 6 bases at J, with 12 bases in the middle. CDR3 length: 14 amino acids. In germline, CDR1 is SGHDT, CDR2 YYEEEE. The chain's CDR3 is CASSLAVAGAEAFF. The CDR3 nucleotides are TGTGCCAGCAGCTTGGCAGTGGCAGGGGCTGAAGCTTTCTTT.

This clonotype was seen at least ten times. The CDR3 DNA reads TGTGCCAGCAGTCCCCTCGGGGGCCCGGAGACCCAGTACTTC. It specifies CASSPLGGPETQYF. The chain combines TRBV12-3 or TRBV12-4 with TRBJ2-5; tentatively, D is TRBD1 or TRBD2 (6 bases each). The CDR3 sequence is 14 residues long. Trimming took off 5 bases at V and 5 bases at J, with 15 bases between the two ends.

The table lists this clonotype with a few counts. One junction end disagrees with the germline gene, perhaps due to a read error. V usage is TRBV29-1 and J usage is TRBJ2-7; tentatively, D is TRBD1 or TRBD2 (5 bases each). In germline, CDR1 is SQVTM, CDR2 ANQGSEA. The CDR3 extends over 12 amino acids. The CDR3 here is CSVGPPTGSEFF. CDR3 nucleotides: TGCAGCGTTGGGCCACCTACAGGTAGCGAGTTCTTC.

This clonotype was picked up many times. The chain combines TRBV12-3 or TRBV12-4 with TRBJ1-2; D is unresolved. Deletions cut 2 bases from V and 6 bases from J, with 7 bases between. There are 12 residues in the CDR3. The CDR3 DNA reads TGTGCCAGCAGTTTATTGGGAAATGGCTACACCTTC. Its protein product is CASSLLGNGYTF.